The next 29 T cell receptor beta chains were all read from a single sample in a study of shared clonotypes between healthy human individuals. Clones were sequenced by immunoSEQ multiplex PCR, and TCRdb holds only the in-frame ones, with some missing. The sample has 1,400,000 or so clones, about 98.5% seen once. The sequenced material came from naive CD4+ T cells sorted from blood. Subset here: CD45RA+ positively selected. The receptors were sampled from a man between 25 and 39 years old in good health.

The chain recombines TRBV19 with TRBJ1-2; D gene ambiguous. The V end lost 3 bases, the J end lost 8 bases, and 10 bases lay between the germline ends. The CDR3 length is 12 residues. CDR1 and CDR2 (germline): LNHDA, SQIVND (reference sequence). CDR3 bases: TGTGCCAGTAGTATGAAGGGTTGGGGCTACACCTTC. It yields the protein CASSMKGWGYTF.

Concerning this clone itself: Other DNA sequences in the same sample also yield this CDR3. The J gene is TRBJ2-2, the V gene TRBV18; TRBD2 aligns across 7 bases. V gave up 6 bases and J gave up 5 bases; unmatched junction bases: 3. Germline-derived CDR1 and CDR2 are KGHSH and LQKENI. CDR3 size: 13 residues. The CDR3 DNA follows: TGTGCCAGCTCCCCGCGGGAGACCGGGGAGCTGTTTTTT. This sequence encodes CASSPRETGELFF.

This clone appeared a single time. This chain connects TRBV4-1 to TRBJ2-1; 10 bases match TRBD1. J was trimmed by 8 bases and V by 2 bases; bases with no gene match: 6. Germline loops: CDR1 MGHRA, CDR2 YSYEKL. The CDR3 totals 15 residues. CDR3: CASSQTGTGVHEQFF. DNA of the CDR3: TGCGCCAGCAGCCAAACCGGGACAGGGGTGCATGAGCAGTTCTTC.

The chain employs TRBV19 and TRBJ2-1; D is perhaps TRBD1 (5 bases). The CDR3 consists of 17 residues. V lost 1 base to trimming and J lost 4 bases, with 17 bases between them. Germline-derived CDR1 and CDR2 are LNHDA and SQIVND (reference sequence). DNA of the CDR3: TGTGCCAGTAGTATAGTAGGGGATCCAAAGCGATACAATGAGCAGTTCTTC. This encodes CASSIVGDPKRYNEQFF.

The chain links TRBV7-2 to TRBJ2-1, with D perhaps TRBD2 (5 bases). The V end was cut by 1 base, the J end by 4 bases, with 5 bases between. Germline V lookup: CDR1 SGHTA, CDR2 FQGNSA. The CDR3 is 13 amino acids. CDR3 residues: CASSLGEYNEQFF. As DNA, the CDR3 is TGTGCCAGCAGCTTAGGGGAGTACAATGAGCAGTTCTTC.

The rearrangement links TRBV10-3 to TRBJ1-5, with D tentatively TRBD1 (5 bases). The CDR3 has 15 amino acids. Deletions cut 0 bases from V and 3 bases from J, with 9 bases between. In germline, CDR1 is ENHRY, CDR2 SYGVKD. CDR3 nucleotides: TGTGCCATCAGTGAGTCGGGGCGCGACAATCAGCCCCAGCATTTT. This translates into CAISESGRDNQPQHF.

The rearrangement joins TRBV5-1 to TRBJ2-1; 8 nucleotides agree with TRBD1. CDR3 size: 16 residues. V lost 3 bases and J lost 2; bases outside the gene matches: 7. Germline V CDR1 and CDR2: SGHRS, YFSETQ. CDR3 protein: CASSSSGTGAYNEQFF. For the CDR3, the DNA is TGCGCCAGCAGCTCGTCCGGGACAGGTGCCTACAATGAGCAGTTCTTC.

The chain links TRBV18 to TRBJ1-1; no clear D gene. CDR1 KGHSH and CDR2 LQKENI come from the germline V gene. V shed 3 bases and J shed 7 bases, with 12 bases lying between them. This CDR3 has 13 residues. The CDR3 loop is CASSPAEGVEAFF. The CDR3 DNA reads TGTGCCAGCTCACCCGCTGAGGGAGTTGAAGCTTTCTTT.

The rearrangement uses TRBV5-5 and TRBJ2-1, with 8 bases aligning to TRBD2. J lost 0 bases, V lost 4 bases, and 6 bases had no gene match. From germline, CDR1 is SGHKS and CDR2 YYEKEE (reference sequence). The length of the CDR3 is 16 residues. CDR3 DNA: TGTGCCAGCAGCAAGAGCGGGAGTAACTCCTACAATGAGCAGTTCTTC. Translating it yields CASSKSGSNSYNEQFF.

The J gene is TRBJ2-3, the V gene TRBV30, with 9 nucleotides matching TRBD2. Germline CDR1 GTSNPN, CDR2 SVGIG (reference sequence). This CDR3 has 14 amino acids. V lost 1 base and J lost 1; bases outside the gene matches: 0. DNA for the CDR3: TGTGCCTGGAGTGGGACTAGCGGCACAGATACGCAGTATTTT. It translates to CAWSGTSGTDTQYF.

Here the CDR3 DNA reads TGTGCCAGCAGTGAAGGGTTGGGGGACGAGCAGTACTTC. Amino acids: CASSEGLGDEQYF. The chain joins TRBV2 to TRBJ2-7, with D perhaps TRBD1 or TRBD2 (5 bases each). V was pared by 1 base and J by 5 bases, with 9 bases between. Germline V gene data show CDR1 as SNHLY and CDR2 as FYNNEI. The CDR3 length is 13 residues.

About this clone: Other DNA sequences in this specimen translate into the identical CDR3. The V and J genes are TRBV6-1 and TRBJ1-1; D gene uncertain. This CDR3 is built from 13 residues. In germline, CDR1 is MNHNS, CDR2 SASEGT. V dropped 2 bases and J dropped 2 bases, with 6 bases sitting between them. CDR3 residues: CASSELRNTEAFF. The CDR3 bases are TGTGCCAGCAGTGAACTTAGAAACACTGAAGCTTTCTTT.

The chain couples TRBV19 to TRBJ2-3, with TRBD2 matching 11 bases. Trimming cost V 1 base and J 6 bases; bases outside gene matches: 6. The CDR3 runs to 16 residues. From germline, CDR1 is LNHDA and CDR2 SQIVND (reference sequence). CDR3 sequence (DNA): TGTGCCAGTAGTATAGCCATGACTAGCGGGATTGATACGCAGTATTTT. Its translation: CASSIAMTSGIDTQYF.

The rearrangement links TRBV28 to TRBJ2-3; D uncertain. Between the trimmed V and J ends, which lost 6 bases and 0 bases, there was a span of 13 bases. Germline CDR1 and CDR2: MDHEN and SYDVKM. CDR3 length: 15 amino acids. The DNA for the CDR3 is TGTGCCAGCAGGCCTGGGCGGCCTAGCACAGATACGCAGTATTTT. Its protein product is CASRPGRPSTDTQYF.

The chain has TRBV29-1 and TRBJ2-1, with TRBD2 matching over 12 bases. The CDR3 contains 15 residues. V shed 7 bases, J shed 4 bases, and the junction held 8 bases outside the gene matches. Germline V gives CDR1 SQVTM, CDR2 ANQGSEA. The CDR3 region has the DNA TGCAGCGCTAAGGGACTAGCGGGTGGGTACAATGAGCAGTTCTTC. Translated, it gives CSAKGLAGGYNEQFF.

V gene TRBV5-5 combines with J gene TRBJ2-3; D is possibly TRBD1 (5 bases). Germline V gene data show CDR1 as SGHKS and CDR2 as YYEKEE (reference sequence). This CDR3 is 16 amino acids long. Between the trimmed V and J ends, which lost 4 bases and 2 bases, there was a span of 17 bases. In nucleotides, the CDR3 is TGTGCCAGCAGCCCCACACCAGGGCCAATCACAGATACGCAGTATTTT. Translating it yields CASSPTPGPITDTQYF.

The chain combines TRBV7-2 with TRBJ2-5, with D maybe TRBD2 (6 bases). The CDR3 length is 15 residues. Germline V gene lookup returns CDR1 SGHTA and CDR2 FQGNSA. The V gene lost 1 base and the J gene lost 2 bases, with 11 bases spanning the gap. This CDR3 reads CASSLGLRGQETQYF. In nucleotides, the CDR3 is TGTGCCAGCAGCTTAGGGCTCCGGGGGCAAGAGACCCAGTACTTC.

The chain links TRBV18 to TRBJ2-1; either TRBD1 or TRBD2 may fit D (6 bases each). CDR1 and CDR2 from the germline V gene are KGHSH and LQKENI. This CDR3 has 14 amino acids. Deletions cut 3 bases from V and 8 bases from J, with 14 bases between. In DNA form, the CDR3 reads TGTGCCAGCTCACCGTGGGGGGCTGAGGATGAGCAGTTCTTC. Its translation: CASSPWGAEDEQFF. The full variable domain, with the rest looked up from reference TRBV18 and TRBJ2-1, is NAGVMQNPRHLVRRRGQEARLRCSPMKGHSHVYWYRQLPEEGLKFMVYLQKENIIDESGMPKERFSAEFPKEGPSILRIQQVVRGDSAAYFCASSPWGAEDEQFFGPGTRLTVL.

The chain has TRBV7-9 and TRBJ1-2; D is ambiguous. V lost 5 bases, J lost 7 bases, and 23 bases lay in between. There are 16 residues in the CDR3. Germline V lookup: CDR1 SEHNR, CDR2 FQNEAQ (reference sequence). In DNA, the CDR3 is TGTGCCAGCAGCCCACGGACGGCCCTAAGATTATCTGGCTACACCTTC. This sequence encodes CASSPRTALRLSGYTF.

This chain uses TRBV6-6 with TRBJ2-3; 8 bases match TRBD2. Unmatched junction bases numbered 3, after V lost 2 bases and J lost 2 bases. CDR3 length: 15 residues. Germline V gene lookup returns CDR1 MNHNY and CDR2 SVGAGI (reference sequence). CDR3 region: CASSYVAGNTDTQYF. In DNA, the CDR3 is TGTGCCAGCAGTTACGTAGCGGGAAACACAGATACGCAGTATTTT.

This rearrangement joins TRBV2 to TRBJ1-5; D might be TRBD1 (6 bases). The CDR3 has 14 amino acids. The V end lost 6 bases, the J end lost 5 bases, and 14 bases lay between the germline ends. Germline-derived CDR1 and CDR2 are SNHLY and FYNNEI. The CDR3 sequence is CASSEGRGDQPQHF. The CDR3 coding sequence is TGTGCCAGCAGCGAGGGCAGGGGCGATCAGCCCCAGCATTTT.

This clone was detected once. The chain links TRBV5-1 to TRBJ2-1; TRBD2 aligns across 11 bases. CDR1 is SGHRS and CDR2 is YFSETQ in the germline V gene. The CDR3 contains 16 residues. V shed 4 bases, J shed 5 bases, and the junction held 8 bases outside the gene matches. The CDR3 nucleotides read TGCGCCAGCAGCCTGCTAACTAGCGGGAGCAACAATGAGCAGTTCTTC. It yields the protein CASSLLTSGSNNEQFF. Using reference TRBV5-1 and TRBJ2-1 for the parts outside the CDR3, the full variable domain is KAGVTQTPRYLIKTRGQQVTLSCSPISGHRSVSWYQQTPGQGLQFLFEYFSETQRNKGNFPGRFSGRQFSNSRSEMNVSTLELGDSALYLCASSLLTSGSNNEQFFGPGTRLTVL.

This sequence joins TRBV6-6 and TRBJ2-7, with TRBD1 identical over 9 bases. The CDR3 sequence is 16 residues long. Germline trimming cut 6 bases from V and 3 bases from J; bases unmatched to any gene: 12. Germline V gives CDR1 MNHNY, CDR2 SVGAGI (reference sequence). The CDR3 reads CASSHRQGGGGYEQYF. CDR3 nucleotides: TGTGCCAGCAGCCACCGACAGGGGGGAGGTGGCTACGAGCAGTACTTC.

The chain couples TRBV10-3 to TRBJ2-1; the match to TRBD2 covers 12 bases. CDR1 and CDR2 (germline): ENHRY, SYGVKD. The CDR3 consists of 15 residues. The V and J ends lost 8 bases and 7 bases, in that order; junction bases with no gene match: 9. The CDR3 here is CAILPSGRARNEQFF. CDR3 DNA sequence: TGTGCCATCTTGCCTAGCGGGAGGGCGAGAAATGAGCAGTTCTTC.

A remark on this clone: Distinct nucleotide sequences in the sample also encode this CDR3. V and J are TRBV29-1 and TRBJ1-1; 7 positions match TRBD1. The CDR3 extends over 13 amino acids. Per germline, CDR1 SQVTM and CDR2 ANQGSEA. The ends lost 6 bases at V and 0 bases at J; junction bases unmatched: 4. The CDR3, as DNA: TGCAGCGTCCAGGGGGTATTGAACACTGAAGCTTTCTTT. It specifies CSVQGVLNTEAFF.

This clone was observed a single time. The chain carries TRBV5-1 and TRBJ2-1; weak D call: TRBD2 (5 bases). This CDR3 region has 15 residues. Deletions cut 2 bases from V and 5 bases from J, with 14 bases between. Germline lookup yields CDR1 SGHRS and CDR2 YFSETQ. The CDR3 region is CASSLLVGIHNEQFF. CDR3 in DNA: TGCGCCAGCAGCTTATTGGTCGGGATCCACAATGAGCAGTTCTTC.

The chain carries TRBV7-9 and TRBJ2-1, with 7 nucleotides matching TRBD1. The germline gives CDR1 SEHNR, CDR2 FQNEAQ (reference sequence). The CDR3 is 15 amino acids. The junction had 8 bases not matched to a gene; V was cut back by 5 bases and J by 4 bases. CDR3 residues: CASSHRGTAYNEQFF. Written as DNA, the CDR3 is TGTGCCAGCAGCCACCGAGGGACAGCTTACAATGAGCAGTTCTTC. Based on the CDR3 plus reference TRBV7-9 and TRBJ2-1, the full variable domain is DTGVSQNPRHKITKRGQNVTFRCDPISEHNRLYWYRQTLGQGPEFLTYFQNEAQLEKSRLLSDRFSAERPKGSFSTLEIQRTEQGDSAMYLCASSHRGTAYNEQFFGPGTRLTVL.

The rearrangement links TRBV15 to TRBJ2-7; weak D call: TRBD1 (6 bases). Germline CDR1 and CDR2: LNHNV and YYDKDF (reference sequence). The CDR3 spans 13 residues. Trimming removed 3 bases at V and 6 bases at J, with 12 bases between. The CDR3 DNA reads TGTGCCACCAGCAGTTTCAGGGGAACCGAGCAGTACTTC. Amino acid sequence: CATSSFRGTEQYF.

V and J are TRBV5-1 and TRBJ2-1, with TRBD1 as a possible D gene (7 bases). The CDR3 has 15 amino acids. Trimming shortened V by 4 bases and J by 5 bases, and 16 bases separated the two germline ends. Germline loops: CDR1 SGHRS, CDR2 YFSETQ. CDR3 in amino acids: CASSRGTVLNNEQFF. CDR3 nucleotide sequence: TGCGCCAGCAGCCGGGGGACAGTATTGAACAATGAGCAGTTCTTC.